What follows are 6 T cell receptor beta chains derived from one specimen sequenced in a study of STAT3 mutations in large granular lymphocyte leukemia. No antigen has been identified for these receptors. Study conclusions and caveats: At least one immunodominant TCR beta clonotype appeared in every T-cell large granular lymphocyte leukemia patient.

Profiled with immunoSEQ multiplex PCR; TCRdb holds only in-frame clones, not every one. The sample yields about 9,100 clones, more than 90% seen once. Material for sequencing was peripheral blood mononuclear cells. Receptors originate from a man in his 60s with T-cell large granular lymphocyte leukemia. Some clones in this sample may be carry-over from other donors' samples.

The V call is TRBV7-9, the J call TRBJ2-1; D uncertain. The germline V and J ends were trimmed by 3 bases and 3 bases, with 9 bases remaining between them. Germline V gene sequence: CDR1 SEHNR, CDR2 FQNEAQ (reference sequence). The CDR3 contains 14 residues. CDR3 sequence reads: CASSFRGYYNEQFF. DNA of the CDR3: TGTGCCAGCAGCTTTCGCGGCTACTACAATGAGCAGTTCTTC.

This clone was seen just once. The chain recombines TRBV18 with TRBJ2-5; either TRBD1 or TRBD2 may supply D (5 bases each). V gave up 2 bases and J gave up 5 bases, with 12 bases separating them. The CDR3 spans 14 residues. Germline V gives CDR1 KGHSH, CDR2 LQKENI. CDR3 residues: CASSPGGPKETQYF. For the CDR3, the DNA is TGTGCCAGCTCACCAGGGGGTCCCAAGGAGACCCAGTACTTC.

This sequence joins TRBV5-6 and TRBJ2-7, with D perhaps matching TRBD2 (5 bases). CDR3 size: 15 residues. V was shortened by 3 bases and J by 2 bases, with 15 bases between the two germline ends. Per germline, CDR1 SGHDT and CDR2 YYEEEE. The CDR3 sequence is CASSSWSGFPYEQYF. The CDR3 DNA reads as TGTGCCAGCAGCTCCTGGTCGGGGTTCCCCTACGAGCAGTACTTC.

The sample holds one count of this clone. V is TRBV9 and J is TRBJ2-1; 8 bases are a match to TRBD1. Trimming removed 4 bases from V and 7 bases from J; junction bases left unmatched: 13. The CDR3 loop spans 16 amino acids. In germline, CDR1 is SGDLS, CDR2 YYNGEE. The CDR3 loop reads CASSLGPGGAQNEQFF. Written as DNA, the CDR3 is TGTGCCAGCAGCCTGGGCCCAGGGGGCGCGCAAAATGAGCAGTTCTTC.

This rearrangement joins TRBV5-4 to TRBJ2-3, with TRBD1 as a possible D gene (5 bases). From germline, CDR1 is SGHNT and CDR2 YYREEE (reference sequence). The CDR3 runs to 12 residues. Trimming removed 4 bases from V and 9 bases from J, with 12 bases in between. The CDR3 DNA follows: TGTGCCAGCAGCGCCCAGGGTGGCACGCAGTATTTT. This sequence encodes CASSAQGGTQYF.

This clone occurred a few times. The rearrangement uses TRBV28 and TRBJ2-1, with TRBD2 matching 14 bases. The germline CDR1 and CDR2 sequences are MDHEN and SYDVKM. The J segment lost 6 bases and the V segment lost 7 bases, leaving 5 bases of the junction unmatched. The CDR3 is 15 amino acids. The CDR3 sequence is CASNPGTSGSNEQFF. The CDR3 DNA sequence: TGTGCCAGCAACCCCGGGACTAGCGGGAGCAATGAGCAGTTCTTC.